Listed below are T cell receptor beta chains from one sample, sequenced in a study of regulatory T cells in long-lasting Graves disease. TCRdb re-analysed the multiplex PCR reads in MiXCR, keeping a single row per CDR3 protein. This sample has about 470,000 distinct CDR3 sequences, with about a fifth found just once. Sequencing used peripheral blood mononuclear cells (PBMCs), obtained when the disease was refractory, from a patient treated with antithyroid drugs. Source of these receptors: a female donor with Graves disease. CDR3s include the opening cysteine and the closing phenylalanine or tryptophan. The order of the fields is D gene, J gene, V gene, clone size, CDR3 DNA, CDR3 protein. The D gene is left open where the match is weak. Rows give clone size only sometimes, using once, few, many, or a class for an expanded clone.

D gene: -; J gene: TRBJ2-2; V gene: TRBV11-2; clone size: many; CDR3 DNA: TGTGCCAGCACCCAATCTGGCGGCGGGGAGCTGTTTTTT; CDR3 protein: CASTQSGGGELFF
D gene: -; J gene: TRBJ1-6; V gene: TRBV5-1; clone size: -; CDR3 DNA: TGCGCCAGCAGCACAGGACTCACCGGGAGTTCACCCCTCCACTTT; CDR3 protein: CASSTGLTGSSPLHF
D gene: -; J gene: TRBJ2-7; V gene: TRBV28; clone size: many; CDR3 DNA: TGTGCCAGCAGCTTAATTGACAGCTACGAGCAGTACTTC; CDR3 protein: CASSLIDSYEQYF
D gene: -; J gene: TRBJ1-5; V gene: TRBV12-3/TRBV12-4; clone size: many; CDR3 DNA: TGTGCCAGCAGCCTTAGCCTGGGCGGATTCCCAAATCAGCCCCAGCATTTT; CDR3 protein: CASSLSLGGFPNQPQHF
D gene: -; J gene: TRBJ2-7; V gene: TRBV24-1; clone size: few; CDR3 DNA: TGTGCCACCAGTGATCCGAGACAGGTATCCTACGAGCAGTACTTC; CDR3 protein: CATSDPRQVSYEQYF
D gene: TRBD2; J gene: TRBJ2-2; V gene: TRBV28; clone size: few; CDR3 DNA: TGTGCCAGCCGGTTGGGACTAGCGGGGATCACCGGGGAGCTGTTTTTT; CDR3 protein: CASRLGLAGITGELFF
D gene: -; J gene: TRBJ2-5; V gene: TRBV30; clone size: many; CDR3 DNA: TGTGCCTGGACCTACACAGGGTTCCAAGAGACCCAGTACTTC; CDR3 protein: CAWTYTGFQETQYF
D gene: -; J gene: TRBJ1-5; V gene: TRBV6-1; clone size: few; CDR3 DNA: TGTGCCAGCGAGAGGGGTGATCAGCCCCAGCATTTT; CDR3 protein: CASERGDQPQHF
D gene: -; J gene: TRBJ1-2; V gene: TRBV6-1; clone size: -; CDR3 DNA: TGTGCCAGCATGTACGGGGGCAACTATGGCTACACCTTC; CDR3 protein: CASMYGGNYGYTF
D gene: -; J gene: TRBJ2-2; V gene: TRBV20-1; clone size: many; CDR3 DNA: TGCAGTGCTAGAGAGCGCGGACTGAACACCGGGGAGCTGTTTTTT; CDR3 protein: CSARERGLNTGELFF
D gene: TRBD1; J gene: TRBJ2-5; V gene: TRBV28; clone size: many; CDR3 DNA: TGTGCCAGCAGTCTAGACAGGGCCCCAGGGGAGACCCAGTACTTC; CDR3 protein: CASSLDRAPGETQYF
D gene: TRBD2; J gene: TRBJ2-1; V gene: TRBV6-9; clone size: -; CDR3 DNA: TGTGCCAGCAGTTTAAGCGGGAGGACCGGTGAGCAGTTCTTC; CDR3 protein: CASSLSGRTGEQFF
D gene: TRBD2; J gene: TRBJ2-3; V gene: TRBV5-1; clone size: -; CDR3 DNA: TGCGCCAACAGCTTGGCGTTTGGAACTAGCGGAAATACGCAGTATTTT; CDR3 protein: CANSLAFGTSGNTQYF
D gene: TRBD2; J gene: TRBJ2-7; V gene: TRBV27; clone size: many; CDR3 DNA: TGTGCCAGCAGCCGGACTAGCGTGGCCTACGAGCAGTACTTC; CDR3 protein: CASSRTSVAYEQYF
D gene: -; J gene: TRBJ2-5; V gene: TRBV10-1; clone size: once; CDR3 DNA: TGCGCCAGCAGTGATGACCCAATCCCGGAGACCCAGTACTTC; CDR3 protein: CASSDDPIPETQYF
D gene: -; J gene: TRBJ1-1; V gene: TRBV15; clone size: few; CDR3 DNA: TGTGCCACCAGCCCCAGGGTTAACACTGAAGCTTTCTTT; CDR3 protein: CATSPRVNTEAFF
D gene: -; J gene: TRBJ1-2; V gene: TRBV2; clone size: medium-sized; CDR3 DNA: TGTGCCAGCAGTGAAGTCACTCTGGGTGCAGGGGTCTATGGCTACACCTTC; CDR3 protein: CASSEVTLGAGVYGYTF
D gene: -; J gene: TRBJ2-7; V gene: TRBV18; clone size: many; CDR3 DNA: TGTGCCAGCTCACCGGTGCCGGTCGGTCGGACCTACGAGCAGTACTTC; CDR3 protein: CASSPVPVGRTYEQYF
D gene: -; J gene: TRBJ2-7; V gene: TRBV7-9; clone size: few; CDR3 DNA: TGTGCCAGCAGCACACCTAGCGACTACGAGCAGTACTTC; CDR3 protein: CASSTPSDYEQYF
D gene: TRBD2; J gene: TRBJ2-5; V gene: TRBV19; clone size: -; CDR3 DNA: TGTGCCAGTAGTACCGGGACTAGCGAATACCAAGAGACCCAGTACTTC; CDR3 protein: CASSTGTSEYQETQYF
D gene: -; J gene: TRBJ1-2; V gene: TRBV5-5; clone size: few; CDR3 DNA: TGTGCCAGCAGCTTGGCCCTTATTGGGACGGATTATGGCTACACCTTC; CDR3 protein: CASSLALIGTDYGYTF
D gene: TRBD2; J gene: TRBJ2-3; V gene: TRBV7-8; clone size: few; CDR3 DNA: TGTGCCAGCAGCTTAGAACTAGCGGCTTACACAGATACGCAGTATTTT; CDR3 protein: CASSLELAAYTDTQYF
D gene: -; J gene: TRBJ2-5; V gene: TRBV3-1; clone size: -; CDR3 DNA: TGTGCCAGCAGCCGAGGTCCTCTACAAGAGACCCAGTACTTC; CDR3 protein: CASSRGPLQETQYF
D gene: TRBD2; J gene: TRBJ2-2; V gene: TRBV20-1; clone size: many; CDR3 DNA: TGCAGTGGCGCGGGAGGGAACACCGGGGAGCTGTTTTTT; CDR3 protein: CSGAGGNTGELFF
D gene: -; J gene: TRBJ2-3; V gene: TRBV10-3; clone size: few; CDR3 DNA: TGTGCCAGCAGAGGCACAGCTTACACAGATACGCAGTATTTT; CDR3 protein: CASRGTAYTDTQYF
D gene: -; J gene: TRBJ2-1; V gene: TRBV6-5; clone size: many; CDR3 DNA: TGTGCCAGCAGTTACTCTCAGGGATACAATGAGCAGTTCTTC; CDR3 protein: CASSYSQGYNEQFF